The rows below give T cell receptor beta chains drawn from one sample of a study of T-cell reconstitution after alpha-beta-depleted transplantation in children. TCRdb passed the PCR reads through MiXCR, listing each CDR3 protein once. The sample consists of about 24,000 distinct CDR3 sequences, 9.5% to 13% of them appearing once. The sample here was PBMCs from the stem cell graft donor, taken from the stem cell graft. The source of these receptors is a human donor who donated a stem cell graft to a child with chronic granulomatous disease. Each CDR3 is given with its conserved first and last residue. A D gene is named only where the DNA matches it firmly. Clone size is not always given. Where it is, it says once, few, many or a class for expanded clones.

.	.	TRBV7-5	TRBJ1-5	19	CISVPEAKGTGYSNQPQHF	.
many	TRBD2	TRBV6-6	TRBJ2-5	15	CASSNKRGVQETQYF	TGTGCCAGCAGCAACAAGCGGGGGGTCCAAGAGACCCAGTACTTC
many	TRBD1	TRBV29-1	TRBJ1-2	13	CSVTQTGDYGYTF	TGCAGCGTTACCCAGACAGGGGACTATGGCTACACCTTC
many	.	TRBV5-1	TRBJ2-7	15	CASRFRQDPSYEQYF	TGCGCCAGCAGATTTCGACAGGATCCTTCCTACGAGCAGTACTTC
many	.	TRBV3-1	TRBJ2-1	11	CASSQMYEQFF	TGTGCCAGCAGCCAAATGTACGAGCAGTTCTTC
few	TRBD2	TRBV7-8	TRBJ2-7	17	CASSSSRTSWSSYEQYF	TGTGCCAGCAGCTCCTCGCGGACTAGCTGGAGCTCCTACGAGCAGTACTTC
many	.	TRBV9	TRBJ2-3	12	CASSVGGDTQYF	TGTGCCAGCAGCGTAGGGGGAGATACGCAGTATTTT
many	.	TRBV5-1	TRBJ1-1	14	CASQAGPSNTEAFF	TGCGCCAGTCAGGCAGGGCCTTCGAACACTGAAGCTTTCTTT
many	.	TRBV7-8	TRBJ2-5	13	CASWGQQQETQYF	TGTGCCAGCTGGGGGCAGCAGCAAGAGACCCAGTACTTC
many	TRBD2	TRBV7-2	TRBJ2-7	16	CASSLGGLAGFYEQYF	TGTGCCAGCAGCTTAGGGGGACTAGCGGGGTTCTACGAGCAGTACTTC
few	.	TRBV29-1	TRBJ2-5	13	CSVYIGGAETQYF	TGCAGCGTTTATATCGGCGGGGCGGAGACCCAGTACTTC
many	TRBD1	TRBV27	TRBJ2-6	16	CASTRQGFSGANVLTF	TGTGCCAGCACTAGACAGGGCTTCTCTGGGGCCAACGTCCTGACTTTC
many	.	TRBV4-2	TRBJ1-4	14	CASSHLGDDEKLFF	TGTGCCAGCAGCCATCTGGGGGATGATGAAAAACTGTTTTTT
.	.	TRBV20-1	TRBJ2-2	14	CSARDRSSTGELFF	TGCAGTGCTAGAGATCGGAGTTCAACCGGGGAGCTGTTTTTT
many	.	TRBV15	TRBJ1-1	15	CATSREGRDHTEAFF	TGTGCCACCAGCAGAGAGGGTAGGGATCACACTGAAGCTTTCTTT
many	.	TRBV7-8	TRBJ2-5	13	CASSPQNQETQYF	TGTGCCAGCAGCCCGCAAAACCAAGAGACCCAGTACTTC
many	TRBD2	TRBV6-2/TRBV6-3	TRBJ2-1	15	CASSYRLAGANEQFF	TGTGCCAGCAGTTACAGGCTAGCGGGGGCGAATGAGCAGTTCTTC
.	TRBD1	TRBV20-1	TRBJ1-3	14	CSADKTGDGNTIYF	TGCAGTGCAGACAAAACAGGGGATGGAAACACCATATATTTT
many	TRBD1	TRBV3-1	TRBJ2-1	18	CASSHPGTGAPVDNEQFF	TGTGCCAGCAGCCACCCCGGGACAGGGGCCCCAGTGGACAATGAGCAGTTCTTC